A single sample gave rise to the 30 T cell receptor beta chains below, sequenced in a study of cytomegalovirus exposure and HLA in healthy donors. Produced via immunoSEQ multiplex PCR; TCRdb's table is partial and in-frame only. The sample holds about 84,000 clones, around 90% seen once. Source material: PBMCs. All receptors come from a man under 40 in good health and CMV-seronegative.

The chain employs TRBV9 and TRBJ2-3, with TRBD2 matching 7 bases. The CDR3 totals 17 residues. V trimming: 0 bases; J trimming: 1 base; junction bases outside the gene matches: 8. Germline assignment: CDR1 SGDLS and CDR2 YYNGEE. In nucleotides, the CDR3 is TGTGCCAGCAGCGTAGGCCTTTCGAGCGGGGGCACAGATACGCAGTATTTT. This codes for CASSVGLSSGGTDTQYF.

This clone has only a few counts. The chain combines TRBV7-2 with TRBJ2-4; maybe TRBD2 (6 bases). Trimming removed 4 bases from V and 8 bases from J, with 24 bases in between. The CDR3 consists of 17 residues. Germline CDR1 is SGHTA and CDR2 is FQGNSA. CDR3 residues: CASSSEGFGGLWYIQYF. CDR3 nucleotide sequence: TGTGCCAGCAGCTCCGAAGGTTTCGGGGGTCTCTGGTACATTCAGTACTTC.

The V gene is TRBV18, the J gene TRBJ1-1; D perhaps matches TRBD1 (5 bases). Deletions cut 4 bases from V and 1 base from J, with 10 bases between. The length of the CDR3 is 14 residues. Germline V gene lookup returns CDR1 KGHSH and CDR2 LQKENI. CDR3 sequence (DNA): TGTGCCAGCTCACGAGGCGGACAGAACACTGAAGCTTTCTTT. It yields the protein CASSRGGQNTEAFF. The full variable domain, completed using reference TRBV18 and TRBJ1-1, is NAGVMQNPRHLVRRRGQEARLRCSPMKGHSHVYWYRQLPEEGLKFMVYLQKENIIDESGMPKERFSAEFPKEGPSILRIQQVVRGDSAAYFCASSRGGQNTEAFFGQGTRLTVV.

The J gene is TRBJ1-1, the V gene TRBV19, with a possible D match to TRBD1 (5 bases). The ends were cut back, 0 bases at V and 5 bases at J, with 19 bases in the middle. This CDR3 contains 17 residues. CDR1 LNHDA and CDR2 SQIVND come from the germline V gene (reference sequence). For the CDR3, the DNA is TGTGCCAGTAGTATAGAAAGGGGTGGGCTTCTGGGGACTGAAGCTTTCTTT. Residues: CASSIERGGLLGTEAFF.

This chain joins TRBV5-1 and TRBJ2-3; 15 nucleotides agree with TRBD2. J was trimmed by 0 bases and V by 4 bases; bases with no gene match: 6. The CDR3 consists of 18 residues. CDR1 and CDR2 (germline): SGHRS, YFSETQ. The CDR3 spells CASSTGLAGGPSTDTQYF. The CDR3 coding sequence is TGCGCCAGCAGCACCGGACTAGCGGGAGGGCCTAGCACAGATACGCAGTATTTT.

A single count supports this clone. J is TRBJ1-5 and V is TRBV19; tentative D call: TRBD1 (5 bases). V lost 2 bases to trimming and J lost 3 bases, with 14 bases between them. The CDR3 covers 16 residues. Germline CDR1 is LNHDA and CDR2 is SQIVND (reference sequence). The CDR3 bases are TGTGCCAGTAGTATAAGCAGGACACCTTACAATCAGCCCCAGCATTTT. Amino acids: CASSISRTPYNQPQHF.

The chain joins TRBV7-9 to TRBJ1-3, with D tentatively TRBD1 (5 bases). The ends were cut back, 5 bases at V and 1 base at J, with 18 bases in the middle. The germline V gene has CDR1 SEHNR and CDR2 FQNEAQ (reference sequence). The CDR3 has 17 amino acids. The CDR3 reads CASSPLGGRGSGNTIYF. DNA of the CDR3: TGTGCCAGCAGCCCTCTCGGGGGGAGGGGATCTGGAAACACCATATATTTT.

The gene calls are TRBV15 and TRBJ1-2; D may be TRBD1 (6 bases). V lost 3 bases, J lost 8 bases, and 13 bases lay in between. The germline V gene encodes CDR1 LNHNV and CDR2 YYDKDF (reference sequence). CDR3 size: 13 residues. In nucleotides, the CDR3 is TGTGCCACCAGCAGCCCCGGGACAATAGGCTACACCTTC. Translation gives CATSSPGTIGYTF.

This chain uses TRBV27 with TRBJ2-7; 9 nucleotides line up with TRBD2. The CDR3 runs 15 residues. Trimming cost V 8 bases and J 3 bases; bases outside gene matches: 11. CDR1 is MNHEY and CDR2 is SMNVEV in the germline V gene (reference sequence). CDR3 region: CASGLPSGGIYEQYF. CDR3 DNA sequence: TGTGCCAGCGGCCTCCCCAGCGGGGGGATCTACGAGCAGTACTTC.

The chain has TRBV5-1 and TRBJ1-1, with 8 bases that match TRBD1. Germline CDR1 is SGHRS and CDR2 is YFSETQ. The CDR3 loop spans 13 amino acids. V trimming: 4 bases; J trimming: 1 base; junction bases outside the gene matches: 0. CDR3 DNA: TGCGCCAGCAGCGACAGGGGGAACACTGAAGCTTTCTTT. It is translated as CASSDRGNTEAFF.

In DNA form, the CDR3 reads TGTGCCAGCGGAAGCGGGGGTAGCACAGATACGCAGTATTTT. Translated, it gives CASGSGGSTDTQYF. The genes are TRBV2 and TRBJ2-3; TRBD2 matches 8 bases. CDR3 length: 14 amino acids. Germline CDR1 is SNHLY and CDR2 is FYNNEI. Unmatched junction bases numbered 4, after V lost 8 bases and J lost 0 bases.

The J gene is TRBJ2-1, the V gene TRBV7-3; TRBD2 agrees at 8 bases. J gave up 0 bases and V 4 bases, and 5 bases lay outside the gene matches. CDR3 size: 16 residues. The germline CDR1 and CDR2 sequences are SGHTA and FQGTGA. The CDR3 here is CASSSSAGVSYNEQFF. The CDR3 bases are TGTGCCAGCAGCTCGTCAGCGGGAGTCTCCTACAATGAGCAGTTCTTC.

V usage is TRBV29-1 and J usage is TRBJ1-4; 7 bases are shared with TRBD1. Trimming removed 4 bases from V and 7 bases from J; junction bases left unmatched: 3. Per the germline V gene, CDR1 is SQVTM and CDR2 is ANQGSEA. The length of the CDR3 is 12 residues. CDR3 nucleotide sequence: TGCAGCGTTGGTCCAGGGGGTGAAAAACTGTTTTTT. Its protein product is CSVGPGGEKLFF.

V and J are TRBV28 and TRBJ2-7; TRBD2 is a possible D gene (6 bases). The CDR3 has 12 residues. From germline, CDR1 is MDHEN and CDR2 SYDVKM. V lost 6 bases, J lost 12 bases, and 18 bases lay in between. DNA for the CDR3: TGTGCCAGCAGCTTCGGGACTCAGGTTTCGTACTTC. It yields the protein CASSFGTQVSYF.

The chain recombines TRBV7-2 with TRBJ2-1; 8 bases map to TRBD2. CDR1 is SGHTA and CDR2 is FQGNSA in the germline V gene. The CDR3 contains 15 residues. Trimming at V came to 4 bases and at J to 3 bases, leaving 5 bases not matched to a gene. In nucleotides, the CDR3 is TGTGCCAGCAGCTCACTAGCGGAGGTCTACAATGAGCAGTTCTTC. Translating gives CASSSLAEVYNEQFF.

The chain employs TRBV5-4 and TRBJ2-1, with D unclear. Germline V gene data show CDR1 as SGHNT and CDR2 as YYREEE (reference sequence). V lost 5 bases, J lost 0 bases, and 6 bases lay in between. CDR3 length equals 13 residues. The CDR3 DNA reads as TGTGCCAGCAGTCCTAACTCCTACAATGAGCAGTTCTTC. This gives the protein CASSPNSYNEQFF.

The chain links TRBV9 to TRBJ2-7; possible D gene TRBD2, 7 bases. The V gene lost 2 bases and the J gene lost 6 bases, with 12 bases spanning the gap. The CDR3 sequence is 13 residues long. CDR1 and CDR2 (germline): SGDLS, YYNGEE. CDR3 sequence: CASSVGGGGEQYF. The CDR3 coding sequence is TGTGCCAGCAGCGTGGGAGGGGGAGGCGAGCAGTACTTC.

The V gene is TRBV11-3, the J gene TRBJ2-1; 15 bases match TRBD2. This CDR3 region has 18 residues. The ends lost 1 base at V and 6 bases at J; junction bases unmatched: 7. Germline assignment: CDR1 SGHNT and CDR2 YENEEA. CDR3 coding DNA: TGTGCCAGCAGCTTAGGGACTAGCGGGGGGGTATCCGTCAATGAGCAGTTCTTC. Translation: CASSLGTSGGVSVNEQFF.

CDR3 nucleotide sequence: TGTGCCAGCAGCTTAGACGTTAGGGGTTCCCAGCATTTT. It encodes CASSLDVRGSQHF. The chain combines TRBV7-9 with TRBJ1-5; a possible D gene is TRBD1 (5 bases). Germline CDR1 reads SEHNR; CDR2 reads FQNEAQ (reference sequence). V was trimmed by 1 base and J by 11 bases, leaving 12 bases between them. The CDR3 covers 13 residues.

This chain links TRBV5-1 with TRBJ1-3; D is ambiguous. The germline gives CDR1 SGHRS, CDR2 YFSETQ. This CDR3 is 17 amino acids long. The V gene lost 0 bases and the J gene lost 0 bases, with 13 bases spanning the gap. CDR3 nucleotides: TGCGCCAGCAGCTTGGTCCCCGGAGCCAACTCTGGAAACACCATATATTTT. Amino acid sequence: CASSLVPGANSGNTIYF.

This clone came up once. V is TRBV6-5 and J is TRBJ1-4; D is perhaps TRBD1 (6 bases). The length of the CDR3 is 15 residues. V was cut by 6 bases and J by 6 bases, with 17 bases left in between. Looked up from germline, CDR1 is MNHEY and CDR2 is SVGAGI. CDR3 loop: CASRTRQGKDEKLFF. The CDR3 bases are TGTGCCAGCAGAACACGGCAGGGGAAGGATGAAAAACTGTTTTTT.

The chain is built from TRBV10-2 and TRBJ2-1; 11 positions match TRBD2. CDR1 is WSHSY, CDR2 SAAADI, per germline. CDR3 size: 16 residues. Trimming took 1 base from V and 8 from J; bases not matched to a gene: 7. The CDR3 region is CASSEFLAGGLYEQFF. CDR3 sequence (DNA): TGCGCCAGCAGTGAGTTTTTAGCGGGGGGGCTGTATGAGCAGTTCTTC.

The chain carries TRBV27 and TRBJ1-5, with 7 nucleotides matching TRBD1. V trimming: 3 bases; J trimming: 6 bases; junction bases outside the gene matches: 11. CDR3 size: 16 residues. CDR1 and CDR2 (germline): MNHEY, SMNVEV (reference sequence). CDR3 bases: TGTGCCAGCAGTTTTGTGTCAGGGGGAGGAAGTCAGCCCCAGCATTTT. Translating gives CASSFVSGGGSQPQHF.

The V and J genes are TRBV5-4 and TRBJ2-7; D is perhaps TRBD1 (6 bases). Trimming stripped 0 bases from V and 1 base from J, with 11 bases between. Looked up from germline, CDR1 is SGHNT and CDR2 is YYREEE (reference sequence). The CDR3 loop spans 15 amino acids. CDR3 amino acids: CASSLDAGVSYEQYF. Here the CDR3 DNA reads TGTGCCAGCAGCTTGGATGCAGGGGTGTCCTACGAGCAGTACTTC.

CDR3 amino acids: CASRDHNPGQGDYGYTF. The CDR3 nucleotides are TGCGCCAGCAGGGACCATAACCCGGGACAGGGCGACTATGGCTACACCTTC. The V gene is TRBV10-2, the J gene TRBJ1-2; 9 nucleotides line up with TRBD1. After removal of 6 bases from V and 3 bases from J, the junction contained 14 bases not matched to a gene. The CDR3 consists of 17 residues. CDR1 and CDR2 (germline): WSHSY, SAAADI.

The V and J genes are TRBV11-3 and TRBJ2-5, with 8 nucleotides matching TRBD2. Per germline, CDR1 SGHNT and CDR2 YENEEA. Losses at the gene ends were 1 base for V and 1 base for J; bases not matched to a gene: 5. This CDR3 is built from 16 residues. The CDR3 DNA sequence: TGTGCCAGCAGCTTAGGAGTAGCGGGAACCCAAGAGACCCAGTACTTC. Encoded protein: CASSLGVAGTQETQYF.

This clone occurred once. CDR3 sequence (DNA): TGTGCCAGCAGTTACTCGGACAGGGCCTCCAATCAGCCCCAGCATTTT. Translated: CASSYSDRASNQPQHF. The rearrangement links TRBV6-5 to TRBJ1-5; 8 nucleotides line up with TRBD1. V was pared by 0 bases and J by 3 bases, with 4 bases of the junction left unmatched. This CDR3 region has 16 residues. The germline CDR1 and CDR2 sequences are MNHEY and SVGAGI.

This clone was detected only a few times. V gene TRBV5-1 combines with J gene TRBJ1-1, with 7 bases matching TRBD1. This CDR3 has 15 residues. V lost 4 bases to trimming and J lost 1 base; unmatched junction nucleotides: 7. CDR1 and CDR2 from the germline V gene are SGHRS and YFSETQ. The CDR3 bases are TGCGCCAGCAGCCTTGCCGGGACAGCGAACACTGAAGCTTTCTTT. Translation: CASSLAGTANTEAFF.

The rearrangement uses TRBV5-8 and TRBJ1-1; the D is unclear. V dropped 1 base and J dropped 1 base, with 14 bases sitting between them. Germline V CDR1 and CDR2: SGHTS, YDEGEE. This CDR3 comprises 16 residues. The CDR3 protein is CASSLQDSLQNTEAFF. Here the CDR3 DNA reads TGTGCCAGCAGCTTGCAGGACTCTTTGCAGAACACTGAAGCTTTCTTT.

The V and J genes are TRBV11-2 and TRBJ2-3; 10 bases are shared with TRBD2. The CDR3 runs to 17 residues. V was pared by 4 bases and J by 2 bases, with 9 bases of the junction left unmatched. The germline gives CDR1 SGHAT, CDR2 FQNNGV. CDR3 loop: CASSWISGREPTDTQYF. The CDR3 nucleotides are TGTGCCAGCAGCTGGATAAGCGGGAGGGAGCCCACAGATACGCAGTATTTT.